This TCR beta chain is drawn from a study of shared clonotypes between healthy human individuals. General study findings and limits: Among donors, sharing of clonotypes was expected to be affected by sequencing depth.

Some clones are missing from TCRdb's copy, which holds only in-frame ones; the method was immunoSEQ multiplex PCR. The repertoire holds approximately 720,000 clones, 92% seen once, with 24% in the top ten. CD45RO negativity and positive selection for CCR7 defined naive CD8 cells, a population that excluded terminally differentiated effector memory CD45RA+ cells. Each of the donors was a healthy adult who was HIV-negative and had not had a recent acute infection or vaccination. In the case of this clone: What it binds is unknown.

With 6 bases clipped from V and 2 bases from J, the junction kept 8 bases outside the gene matches. This CDR3 region has 15 residues. CDR1 and CDR2 (germline): MDHEN, SYDVKM. The sequencing input was naive CD8+ T cells sorted from blood. The rearrangement uses TRBV28 and TRBJ1-1; 8 bases line up with TRBD1. This clonotype originated in a man aged 30 to 45 in good health. As DNA, the CDR3 is TGTGCCAGCAGCCCGGACAGGGACTATAACACTGAAGCTTTCTTT. It encodes CASSPDRDYNTEAFF.